This passage covers 14 T cell receptor beta chains from one sample sequenced in a study of blood T cell repertoires in COVID-19. Assay: immunoSEQ multiplex PCR; the TCRdb copy retains only in-frame clones and omits some. The table records about 180,000 clones, roughly 86% of them present only once. What was sequenced was PBMCs or T cells enriched from blood (not recorded which). All receptors derive from a woman in her thirties who had recovered from COVID-19.

This sequence joins TRBV5-1 and TRBJ2-5, with D perhaps matching TRBD1 (6 bases). The V gene's germline CDR1 is SGHRS and CDR2 YFSETQ. This CDR3 comprises 13 residues. Trimming left V 10 bases short and J 5 bases short, with 18 bases between. The DNA for the CDR3 is TGCGCCGGATTGACAGGCCCTCGGGAGACCCAGTACTTC. It specifies CAGLTGPRETQYF.

The chain couples TRBV12-3 or TRBV12-4 to TRBJ1-1, with D uncertain. The CDR3 length is 11 residues. Trimming took off 10 bases at V and 10 bases at J, with 16 bases between the two ends. The CDR3 loop is CATYSRDGAFF. In DNA, the CDR3 is TGTGCCACCTATAGCCGGGATGGAGCTTTCTTT.

The rearrangement joins TRBV7-9 to TRBJ2-1; maybe TRBD2 (6 bases). V lost 3 bases, J lost 10 bases, and 16 bases lay in between. This CDR3 is 14 amino acids long. CDR1 and CDR2 from the germline V gene are SEHNR and FQNEAQ (reference sequence). CDR3 sequence reads: CASSFSRGSGEQFF. The CDR3 bases are TGTGCCAGCAGCTTCTCGCGGGGCTCCGGGGAGCAGTTCTTC.

The chain recombines TRBV4-2 with TRBJ2-7, with 11 positions matching TRBD2. CDR3 length: 15 amino acids. CDR1 and CDR2 from the germline V gene are LGHNA and YNFKEQ. V lost 1 base to trimming and J lost 4 bases; unmatched junction nucleotides: 3. For the CDR3, the DNA is TGTGCCAGCAGCCAAGCCGGGACTAGCGGTTACGAGCAGTACTTC. Its protein is CASSQAGTSGYEQYF.

The V call is TRBV5-5, the J call TRBJ2-7; the D gene is possibly TRBD2 (5 bases). The CDR3 has 17 residues. Germline-derived CDR1 and CDR2 are SGHKS and YYEKEE (reference sequence). Trimming cost V 4 bases and J 1 base, with 21 bases left between them. DNA for the CDR3: TGTGCCAGCAGCCCCAGATATCCACTAGGAGGATCCTACGAGCAGTACTTC. Amino acids: CASSPRYPLGGSYEQYF.

V gene TRBV3-1 (or the pseudogene TRBV3-2) combines with J gene TRBJ2-7; TRBD1 agrees at 7 bases. CDR3 length: 14 amino acids. Looked up from germline, CDR1 is LGHDT and CDR2 is YNNKEL (reference sequence). V lost 7 bases, J lost 3 bases, and 9 bases stayed unmatched. CDR3 bases: TGTGCCAGCACCCTAGGGGGCGCTGGCTACGAGCAGTACTTC. Its protein product is CASTLGGAGYEQYF.

This chain connects TRBV18 to TRBJ1-5; 10 bases match TRBD1. V was pared by 2 bases and J by 5 bases, with 6 bases of the junction left unmatched. CDR1 and CDR2 from the germline V gene are KGHSH and LQKENI. The CDR3 runs 16 residues. The CDR3 loop is CASSPVGQGFDQPQHF. CDR3 coding DNA: TGTGCCAGCTCACCAGTGGGACAGGGGTTTGATCAGCCCCAGCATTTT.

The chain employs TRBV6-5 and TRBJ2-5, with a tentative D call TRBD1 (5 bases). V shed 8 bases and J shed 5 bases, with 21 bases lying between them. Germline V CDR1 and CDR2: MNHEY, SVGAGI. CDR3 length: 15 amino acids. The CDR3 here is CASDVWQGGTETQYF. The CDR3 nucleotides read TGTGCCAGCGATGTGTGGCAGGGTGGTACGGAGACCCAGTACTTC.

The V gene is TRBV20-1, the J gene TRBJ2-3; TRBD1 matches at 7 bases. CDR3 length: 20 residues. The germline V gene has CDR1 DFQATT and CDR2 SNEGSKA (reference sequence). The J segment lost 1 base and the V segment lost 3 bases, leaving 22 bases of the junction unmatched. The CDR3 spells CSASFRGPGQLSAGTDTQYF. Written as DNA, the CDR3 is TGCAGTGCTAGTTTTCGGGGCCCGGGACAGCTTTCGGCGGGCACAGATACGCAGTATTTT.

Comments on this clone: Other DNA sequences in the sample encode the same CDR3. The genes are TRBV9 and TRBJ2-1; possible D gene TRBD2, 6 bases. In germline, CDR1 is SGDLS, CDR2 YYNGEE. The CDR3 covers 16 residues. V lost 0 bases, J lost 0 bases, and 10 bases lay in between. The CDR3 is CASSVGRGSSYNEQFF. As DNA, the CDR3 is TGTGCCAGCAGCGTAGGGCGGGGTAGCTCCTACAATGAGCAGTTCTTC.

This chain joins TRBV25-1 and TRBJ1-1; TRBD1 aligns across 8 bases. Looked up from germline, CDR1 is MGHDK and CDR2 is SYGVNS. The ends lost 6 bases at V and 0 bases at J; junction bases unmatched: 3. CDR3 length: 14 amino acids. Here the CDR3 reads CASSQDRVNTEAFF. CDR3 bases: TGTGCCAGCAGCCAGGACAGGGTGAACACTGAAGCTTTCTTT.

This clone was found a few times. The chain uses TRBV15 and TRBJ2-1; 8 bases are shared with TRBD1. Germline CDR1 and CDR2: LNHNV and YYDKDF (reference sequence). J gave up 6 bases and V 4 bases, and 8 bases lay outside the gene matches. The CDR3 loop spans 15 amino acids. The CDR3 loop reads CATSTGQGEPNEQFF. CDR3 DNA: TGTGCCACCAGCACTGGACAGGGAGAGCCCAATGAGCAGTTCTTC.

The chain carries TRBV4-1 and TRBJ1-2; 8 nucleotides line up with TRBD1. CDR3 length: 15 amino acids. Per germline, CDR1 MGHRA and CDR2 YSYEKL. Trimming at V came to 1 base and at J to 3 bases, leaving 4 bases not matched to a gene. The CDR3 loop reads CASSQGPGGDYGYTF. Here the CDR3 DNA reads TGCGCCAGCAGCCAAGGTCCAGGGGGCGACTATGGCTACACCTTC.

The chain links TRBV5-1 to TRBJ1-4; possible D gene TRBD1, 6 bases. The CDR3 spans 18 residues. Germline V gene data show CDR1 as SGHRS and CDR2 as YFSETQ. The V and J ends lost 2 bases and 10 bases respectively, with 27 bases between them. The CDR3 reads CASSFVDSYPLPSGKLFF. The CDR3 DNA reads TGCGCCAGCAGCTTCGTGGACAGCTATCCCCTTCCGAGCGGAAAACTGTTTTTT.